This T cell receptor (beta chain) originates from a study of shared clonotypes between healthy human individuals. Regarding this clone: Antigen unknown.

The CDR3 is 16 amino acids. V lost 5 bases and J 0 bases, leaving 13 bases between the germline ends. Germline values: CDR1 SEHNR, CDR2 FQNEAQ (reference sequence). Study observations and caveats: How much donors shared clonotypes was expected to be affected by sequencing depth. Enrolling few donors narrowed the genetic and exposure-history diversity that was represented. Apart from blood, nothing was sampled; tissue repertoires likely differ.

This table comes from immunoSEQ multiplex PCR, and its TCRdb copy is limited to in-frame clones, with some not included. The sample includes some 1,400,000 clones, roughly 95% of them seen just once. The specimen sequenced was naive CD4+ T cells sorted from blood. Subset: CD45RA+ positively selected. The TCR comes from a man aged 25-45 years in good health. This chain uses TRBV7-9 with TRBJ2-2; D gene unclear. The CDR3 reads CASSPMGQPNTGELFF. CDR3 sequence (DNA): TGTGCCAGCAGCCCCATGGGCCAGCCGAACACCGGGGAGCTGTTTTTT.